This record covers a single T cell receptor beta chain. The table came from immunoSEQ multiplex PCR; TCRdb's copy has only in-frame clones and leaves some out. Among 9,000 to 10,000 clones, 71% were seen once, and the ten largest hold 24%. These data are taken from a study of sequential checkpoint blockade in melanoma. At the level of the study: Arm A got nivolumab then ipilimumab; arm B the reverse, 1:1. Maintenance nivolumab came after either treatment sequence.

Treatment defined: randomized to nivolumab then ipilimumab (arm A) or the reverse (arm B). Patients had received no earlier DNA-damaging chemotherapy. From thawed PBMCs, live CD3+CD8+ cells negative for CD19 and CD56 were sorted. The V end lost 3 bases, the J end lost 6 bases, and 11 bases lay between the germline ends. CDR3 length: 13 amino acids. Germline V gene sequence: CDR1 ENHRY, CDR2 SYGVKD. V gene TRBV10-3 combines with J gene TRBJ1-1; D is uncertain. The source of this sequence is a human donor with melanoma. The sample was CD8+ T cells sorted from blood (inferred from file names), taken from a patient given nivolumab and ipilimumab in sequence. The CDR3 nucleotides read TGTGCCATCAGTGACCCGGGATCTCCTGAAGCTTTCTTT. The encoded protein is CAISDPGSPEAFF.